The subject of this entry is one T cell receptor (beta chain). Its antigen is currently unknown. These data originate in a study of cytomegalovirus exposure and HLA in healthy donors. The study, taken as a whole, reports: 87-base-pair reads could not separate some V segments, including TRBV6-2 and TRBV6-3.

A multiplex PCR was run with 60 Vbeta primers and 13 Jbeta primers. Using immunoSEQ multiplex PCR, the repertoire was profiled, and TCRdb retains in-frame clones only, with some absent. The table has about 200,000 clones, around 80% seen once. Germline V gives CDR1 SGDLS, CDR2 YYNGEE. The CDR3 extends over 15 amino acids. V shed 1 base and J shed 3 bases, with 11 bases lying between them. The chain recombines TRBV9 with TRBJ1-5, with D possibly TRBD1 on 5 matching bases. Sequencing was done on a sample of PBMCs. This receptor was obtained from a woman in her 30s in good health and CMV-seropositive. CDR3 in amino acids: CASSVQGRVNQPQHF. The CDR3 nucleotides read TGTGCCAGCAGCGTACAGGGCAGGGTCAATCAGCCCCAGCATTTT.